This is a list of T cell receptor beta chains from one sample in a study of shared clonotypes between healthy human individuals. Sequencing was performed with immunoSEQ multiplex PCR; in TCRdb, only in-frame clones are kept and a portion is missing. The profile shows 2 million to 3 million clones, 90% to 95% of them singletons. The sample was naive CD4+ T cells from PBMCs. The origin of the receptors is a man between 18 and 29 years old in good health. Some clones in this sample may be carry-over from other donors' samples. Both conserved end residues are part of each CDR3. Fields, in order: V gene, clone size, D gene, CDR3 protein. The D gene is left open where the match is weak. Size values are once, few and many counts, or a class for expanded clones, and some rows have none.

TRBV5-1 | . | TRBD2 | CASSYLIHRGEDGTQYF
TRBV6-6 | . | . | CASSYSHEQFF
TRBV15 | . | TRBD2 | CATSRGILAGGTDTQYF
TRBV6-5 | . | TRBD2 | CATRRAGADTQYF
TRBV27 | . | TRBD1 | CASSSGGADTEAFF
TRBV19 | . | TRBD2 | CASKESGGNTGELFF
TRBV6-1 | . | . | CASSRGGSTGELFF
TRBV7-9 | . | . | CASSLPGLGYNEQFF
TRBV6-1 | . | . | CASSEALRTQYF
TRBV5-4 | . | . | CASKGILSTDTQYF
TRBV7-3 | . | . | CASSSNGGGTEAFF
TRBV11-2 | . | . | CASSRNQETQYF
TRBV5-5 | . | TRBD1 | CASSGIGQGPSGGTEAFF
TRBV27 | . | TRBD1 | CASSTRGYGTGVVDEQYF
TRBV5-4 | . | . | CASGNRGRETQYF
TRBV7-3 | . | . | CASSEKGRIAGDEQYF
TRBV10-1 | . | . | CASSESKASWEPYTDTQYF
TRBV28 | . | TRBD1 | CASSPGTGDNEKLFF
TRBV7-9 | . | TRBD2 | CASSSTSGVSETQYF
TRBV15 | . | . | CATSRVPKAYTEAFF
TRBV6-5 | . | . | CASSYSFRGVTEAFF
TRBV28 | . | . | CASSFPLSHEQYF
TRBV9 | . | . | CASSVGNGEQYF
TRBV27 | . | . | CATTGWPYEQYF
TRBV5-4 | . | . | CASSRGQVQTGGYTF
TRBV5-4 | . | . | CASSPDRLNEKLFF
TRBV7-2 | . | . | CASSFGGQLMAEAFF
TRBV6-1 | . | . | CASSRLGGGNTIYF
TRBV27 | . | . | CASSLSGDTYGYTF
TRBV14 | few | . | CASSPNIGTVNTGELFF
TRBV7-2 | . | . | CASSLEKAGSYEQYF
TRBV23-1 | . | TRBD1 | CASSLGPLTGPINEKLFF
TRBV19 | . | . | CASRIGLGNQPQHF
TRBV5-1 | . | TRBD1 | CASNGYRGRTDTQYF
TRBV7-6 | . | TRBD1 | CASSLAPPDRGPEAFF